The following is a T cell receptor (beta chain) sequence with its context. This clone was recorded once. The clone's antigen remains unknown. No clone much larger than this one lies a single base away; base qualities are absent. The data stem from a study of T cell responses to AZD1222 COVID-19 vaccine (dated by TCRdb to the early 2020s). Study-level background: AZD1222 recipients whose second dose came at about 4 weeks and those whose second dose came at about 12 weeks were combined into one group, since spike-specific TCR depth and breadth did not differ between the two schedules. A total of over 230 trial participants underwent TCR sequencing, of whom some 210 received two doses of AZD1222 and some 26 received two doses of the MenACWY control vaccine. Trial participants were enrolled by age into subgroups of 18-55, 56-69 and 70-plus years, and around 140, 26 and 57 TCR-sequenced participants, respectively, were included in these subgroups.

General conclusions and limits of the study: Most participants were white British and females outnumbered males, and the authors suggested that clonal diversity may have been underestimated. Because no day 14 peak-response samples were available, repertoires were characterized only after the peak T cell response. After two AZD1222 doses, spike-specific TCR breadth and depth were significantly higher than at day 0 and than in MenACWY recipients. Reportedly, almost half of the unique spike-specific TCRs recognized epitopes lying outside the regions that are mutated in the B.1.351 and B.1.1.7 variants. Conclusions about previously exposed vaccinees are limited because only five or six AZD1222 recipients were SARS-CoV-2 seropositive at baseline. The whole spike protein was spanned by vaccine-associated CD4 TCRs, and dominant responses were seen in regions 160-218 and 743-854. The 56-69-year group was small, and its depth increase did not reach significance, likely because of low power.

Interpreted using the paper, the time point label stands for: baseline before first vaccination. Vaccinee samples were obtained from the UK trials COV001 and COV002, which included a single-blind randomized controlled phase 2/3 trial of AZD1222 (ChAdOx1 nCoV-19) in healthy adults. Trial participant PBMC samples were collected at day 0 and day 28 after the second dose for TCRbeta chain sequencing. Counted from cysteine to phenylalanine, this CDR3 has 11 amino acids. The retained sequence is limited to the CDR3, 33 bases, with the frame set at the first base. Between the V and J ends, shortened by 5 bases and 7 bases respectively, the junction contains 6 bases. The CDR3 regions of human TCRbeta chains were analyzed by immunosequencing. Per the original workflow: Repertoire TCRs were matched against a reference library of SARS-CoV-2-specific TCRs generated with the MIRA antigen-specificity platform. Breadth was defined as the fraction of unique TCRs that were SARS-CoV-2-associated. Depth was defined as the fraction of total T cells that were SARS-CoV-2-associated. Using the MIRA data, every spike-specific TCR was mapped to the spike region that the TCR reacted to and assigned to either a CD4 or a CD8 class. Log10-transformed breadth and depth values were compared by one-way ANOVA with Sidak's multiple comparisons tests. The table was pulled from immuneACCESS by TCRdb, which kept in-frame rearrangements only. Such tables lose some clones; where checked, under half of the loss comes from unresolved V genes, and the rest has no known cause. Clone size and the V and J calls come from that table; the DNA yielded D and trimming. The sample yields roughly 67,000 clones; about nine tenths were counted once. The ten top clones hold around 21% of the sample.

This sequence originates from an adult in good health. The V gene is TRBV12-3 or TRBV12-4 and the J gene is TRBJ2-1, with no confident D gene call. Sequences were derived from peripheral blood, sampled on day 0 of AZD1222 vaccination. The nucleotide sequence is given as TGTGCCAGCAGTCTCTTTAATGAGCAGTTCTTC. It codes for CASSLFNEQFF.